This passage covers 10 T cell receptor beta chains from one sample sequenced in a study of shared clonotypes between healthy human individuals. Here immunoSEQ multiplex PCR was the method, and the copy in TCRdb shows in-frame clones only, minus some. Among some 1.5 million clones listed, nearly 99% were seen once. The sequencing input was naive CD4+ T cells sorted from blood. The subset was: CD45RA+ positively selected. The receptor set was obtained from a man aged 25 to 40 in good health.

The chain joins TRBV28 to TRBJ2-7; 7 bases align to TRBD1. The V segment lost 11 bases and the J segment 7 bases; nucleotides outside the gene matches: 14. Germline values: CDR1 MDHEN, CDR2 SYDVKM. The CDR3 is made up of 13 amino acids. CDR3 in amino acids: CASRGTALREQYF. The CDR3 DNA is TGTGCCTCAAGGGGGACAGCTTTACGAGAGCAGTACTTC.

This chain joins TRBV14 and TRBJ2-7; D is unclear. The CDR3 runs to 18 residues. V gave up 1 base and J gave up 0 bases, with 19 bases separating them. Germline CDR1 is SGHDN and CDR2 is FVKESK. CDR3 in DNA: TGTGCCAGCAGCCAAGCCATAGCTCCACGACTTAGCTCCTACGAGCAGTACTTC. Translating gives CASSQAIAPRLSSYEQYF.

Notes on this clone: Other nucleotide sequences from this sample produce the same CDR3. The rearrangement links TRBV7-2 to TRBJ2-7; D not certain. Germline lookup yields CDR1 SGHTA and CDR2 FQGNSA. The V end lost 4 bases, the J end lost 4 bases, and 5 bases lay between the germline ends. The CDR3 consists of 11 residues. The CDR3, as DNA: TGTGCCAGCAGCTCACTGTACGAGCAGTACTTC. It translates to CASSSLYEQYF. The full variable domain, completed using reference TRBV7-2 and TRBJ2-7, is GAGVSQSPSNKVTEKGKDVELRCDPISGHTALYWYRQSLGQGLEFLIYFQGNSAPDKSGLPSDRFSAERTGGSVSTLTIQRTQQEDSAVYLCASSSLYEQYFGPGTRLTVT.

The J gene is TRBJ1-5, the V gene TRBV28; maybe TRBD1 (6 bases). The germline V and J ends were trimmed by 7 bases and 1 base, with 14 bases remaining between them. The V gene's germline CDR1 is MDHEN and CDR2 SYDVKM. The CDR3 extends over 15 amino acids. In DNA, the CDR3 is TGTGCCAGCATCCGCGGTGGGACAAGCAATCAGCCCCAGCATTTT. It encodes CASIRGGTSNQPQHF. The full variable domain, with the rest looked up from reference TRBV28 and TRBJ1-5, is DVKVTQSSRYLVKRTGEKVFLECVQDMDHENMFWYRQDPGLGLRLIYFSYDVKMKEKGDIPEGYSVSREKKERFSLILESASTNQTSMYLCASIRGGTSNQPQHFGDGTRLSIL.

The chain has TRBV5-1 and TRBJ2-7; D is perhaps TRBD2 (6 bases). Trimming stripped 3 bases from V and 2 bases from J, with 12 bases between. Germline loops: CDR1 SGHRS, CDR2 YFSETQ. The CDR3 sequence is 14 residues long. The CDR3 bases are TGCGCCAGCAGCTCTGGAGGGTTTCCCTACGAGCAGTACTTC. Translating it yields CASSSGGFPYEQYF.

V and J are TRBV2 and TRBJ1-1, with unresolved D. The CDR3 totals 11 residues. V dropped 4 bases and J dropped 6 bases, with 6 bases sitting between them. Germline assignment: CDR1 SNHLY and CDR2 FYNNEI. The CDR3 here is CASSVMAEAFF. In DNA form, the CDR3 reads TGTGCCAGCAGTGTGATGGCTGAAGCTTTCTTT.

The DNA for the CDR3 is TGTGCCAGCAGCTTGTGGGTCAATGAGCAGTTCTTC. This translates into CASSLWVNEQFF. The rearrangement joins TRBV5-5 to TRBJ2-1, with D unresolved. The CDR3 has 12 residues. Germline lookup yields CDR1 SGHKS and CDR2 YYEKEE (reference sequence). V gave up 1 base and J gave up 6 bases, with 5 bases separating them.

This clone was counted once. J is TRBJ2-5 and V is TRBV30, with TRBD1 matching over 8 bases. CDR1 and CDR2 from the germline V gene are GTSNPN and SVGIG (reference sequence). The CDR3 is 16 residues long. V gave up 1 base and J gave up 4 bases; unmatched junction bases: 11. In DNA form, the CDR3 reads TGTGCCTGGAGTGAAAGTCCCGGGACAGGAGGAGAGACCCAGTACTTC. It encodes CAWSESPGTGGETQYF.

The CDR3 sequence is CASSLFGSGRDEQFF. For the CDR3, the DNA is TGCGCCAGCAGCTTGTTTGGTAGCGGGAGGGACGAGCAGTTCTTC. The V gene is TRBV5-1, the J gene TRBJ2-1; 11 positions match TRBD2. Looked up from germline, CDR1 is SGHRS and CDR2 is YFSETQ. The J segment lost 10 bases and the V segment lost 1 base, leaving 7 bases of the junction unmatched. The CDR3 is 15 amino acids.

This clone showed up just a few times. The rearrangement joins TRBV5-1 to TRBJ2-7; TRBD2 matches at 12 bases. The germline CDR1 and CDR2 sequences are SGHRS and YFSETQ. The CDR3 length is 16 residues. The V and J ends lost 4 bases and 0 bases, in that order; junction bases with no gene match: 5. CDR3 bases: TGCGCCAGCAGCAGGACTAGCGGGACGAACTCCTACGAGCAGTACTTC. Encoded protein: CASSRTSGTNSYEQYF.